This entry lists 29 T cell receptor beta chains sequenced from one sample in a study of T cell responses to AZD1222 COVID-19 vaccine. Assay used: immunoSEQ multiplex PCR; TCRdb lists only in-frame clones, some missing. The profile shows 200,000 or so clones, approximately 95% of them singletons. Sequencing was performed on peripheral blood, taken 28 days after the second AZD1222 dose. These receptor sequences come from an adult who received the AZD1222 COVID-19 vaccine.

J is TRBJ1-4 and V is TRBV3-1 (or the pseudogene TRBV3-2); 7 nucleotides match TRBD1. The V gene's germline CDR1 is LGHDT and CDR2 YNNKEL (reference sequence). V was clipped by 3 bases and J by 8 bases; unmatched bases: 6. This CDR3 has 14 residues. The CDR3 here is CASSHPGGAEKLFF. CDR3 in DNA: TGTGCCAGCAGCCACCCAGGGGGAGCAGAAAAACTGTTTTTT.

V usage is TRBV3-1 (or the pseudogene TRBV3-2) and J usage is TRBJ1-5; D is unresolved. The CDR3 is 13 amino acids. The ends were cut back, 2 bases at V and 1 base at J, with 3 bases in the middle. Germline V gene data show CDR1 as LGHDT and CDR2 as YNNKEL (reference sequence). The CDR3, as DNA: TGTGCCAGCAGCCAATTAAGCAATCAGCCCCAGCATTTT. This gives the protein CASSQLSNQPQHF.

V is TRBV6-5 and J is TRBJ2-1; D gene uncertain. Per the germline V gene, CDR1 is MNHEY and CDR2 is SVGAGI. CDR3 length equals 14 residues. The germline V and J ends were trimmed by 4 bases and 0 bases, with 7 bases remaining between them. Written as DNA, the CDR3 is TGTGCCAGCAGTTCACTGAGCTCCTACAATGAGCAGTTCTTC. It translates to CASSSLSSYNEQFF.

This clone has a single count. CDR3 DNA: TGTGCCACGGCCCGCGAGACCCAGTACTTC. Translated, it gives CATARETQYF. The rearrangement joins TRBV7-9 to TRBJ2-5; no clear D. Germline V lookup: CDR1 SEHNR, CDR2 FQNEAQ (reference sequence). The CDR3 runs to 10 residues. V lost 10 bases, J lost 5 bases, and 8 bases lay in between.

The V gene is TRBV10-1, the J gene TRBJ2-1, with unresolved D. Germline-derived CDR1 and CDR2 are WNHNN and SYGVQD (reference sequence). There are 16 residues in the CDR3. The V gene lost 6 bases and the J gene lost 2 bases, with 17 bases spanning the gap. Here the CDR3 DNA reads TGCGCCAGCAGGAGACTTCACAGTTCCCCCTACAATGAGCAGTTCTTC. Protein sequence: CASRRLHSSPYNEQFF.

The V and J genes are TRBV9 and TRBJ1-6; no reliable D call. Germline CDR1 is SGDLS and CDR2 is YYNGEE. V lost 1 base to trimming and J lost 8 bases, with 7 bases between them. The CDR3 spans 13 residues. In DNA form, the CDR3 reads TGTGCCAGCAGCGTAAACAGAGATTCACCCCTCCACTTT. It yields the protein CASSVNRDSPLHF.

The chain has TRBV5-8 and TRBJ1-5, with D possibly TRBD1 on 6 matching bases. CDR3 length: 13 residues. The germline CDR1 and CDR2 sequences are SGHTS and YDEGEE. Trimming shortened V by 1 base and J by 8 bases, and 10 bases separated the two germline ends. The CDR3 region is CASSLLEGEPQHF. The CDR3 region has the DNA TGTGCCAGCAGCTTGTTGGAGGGGGAGCCCCAGCATTTT.

This chain uses TRBV9 with TRBJ1-6, with D possibly being TRBD1 (5 bases). The CDR3 sequence is 14 residues long. The V end was cut by 4 bases, the J end by 7 bases, with 12 bases between. Germline values: CDR1 SGDLS, CDR2 YYNGEE. The CDR3 loop reads CASSPDSGNSPLHF. CDR3 DNA: TGTGCCAGCAGCCCCGACAGCGGGAATTCACCCCTCCACTTT.

Turning to this clone: The junction does not match germline at one end; this may be a read error. The rearrangement links TRBV14 to TRBJ1-3; D not resolved. The length of the CDR3 is 15 residues. Germline-derived CDR1 and CDR2 are SGHDN and FVKESK. The CDR3, as DNA: TGTGCCAGCAGCCAGGGCACTAGCTCTGGAAACACTATATATTTT. The encoded protein is CASSQGTSSGNTIYF. Using reference TRBV14 and TRBJ1-3 for the parts outside the CDR3, the full variable domain is EAGVTQFPSHSVIEKGQTVTLRCDPISGHDNLYWYRRVMGKEIKFLLHFVKESKQDESGMPNNRFLAERTGGTYSTLKVQPAELEDSGVYFCASSQGTSSGNTIYFGEGSWLTVV.

The chain joins TRBV10-2 to TRBJ2-7; TRBD2 matches at 8 bases. Germline-derived CDR1 and CDR2 are WSHSY and SAAADI. Trimming removed 1 base from V and 4 bases from J; junction bases left unmatched: 9. This CDR3 is 16 amino acids long. The DNA for the CDR3 is TGCGCCAGCAGTGAGTTCCAAGGACTAGCAGTTTACGAGCAGTACTTC. Its protein product is CASSEFQGLAVYEQYF.

CDR3 in amino acids: CASSQEGSSGNTIYF. The CDR3 nucleotides read TGTGCCAGCAGCCAAGAAGGGTCCTCTGGAAACACCATATATTTT. The chain is built from TRBV4-2 and TRBJ1-3; D not resolved. There are 15 residues in the CDR3. V was pared by 0 bases and J by 0 bases, with 6 bases between. Germline V gene sequence: CDR1 LGHNA, CDR2 YNFKEQ.

The gene calls are TRBV4-1 and TRBJ2-7, with D perhaps given as TRBD1 or TRBD2 (5 bases each). Trimming took off 3 bases at V and 1 base at J, with 22 bases between the two ends. Germline V gene lookup returns CDR1 MGHRA and CDR2 YSYEKL. CDR3 length: 18 amino acids. The CDR3 spells CASSHGLGTSHLSYEQYF. CDR3 coding DNA: TGCGCCAGCAGCCATGGGTTGGGGACGAGCCACCTTTCCTACGAGCAGTACTTC.

For the CDR3, the DNA is TGTGCCAGCAGCTTCGGGATGGAGACCCAGTACTTC. It encodes CASSFGMETQYF. The rearrangement links TRBV11-2 to TRBJ2-5, with D maybe TRBD2 (5 bases). The CDR3 consists of 12 residues. The V gene lost 3 bases and the J gene lost 5 bases, with 7 bases spanning the gap. The germline gives CDR1 SGHAT, CDR2 FQNNGV. Variable domain in full (rest from reference TRBV11-2 and TRBJ2-5): EAGVAQSPRYKIIEKRQSVAFWCNPISGHATLYWYQQILGQGPKLLIQFQNNGVVDDSQLPKDRFSAERLKGVDSTLKIQPAKLEDSAVYLCASSFGMETQYFGPGTRLLVL.

V and J are TRBV7-8 and TRBJ2-3; D assignment may be TRBD1 or TRBD2 (6 bases each). Trimming removed 3 bases from V and 2 bases from J, with 12 bases in between. Germline V CDR1 and CDR2: SGHVS, FQNEAQ. The CDR3 is 15 amino acids. CDR3 coding DNA: TGTGCCAGCAGCTTCAGAGGGGGGATCACAGATACGCAGTATTTT. Protein product: CASSFRGGITDTQYF.

This rearrangement joins TRBV5-6 to TRBJ2-7; 9 nucleotides match TRBD1. From germline, CDR1 is SGHDT and CDR2 YYEEEE. This CDR3 contains 14 residues. The V gene end was trimmed by 4 bases and the J gene end by 6 bases; junction bases not matched to a gene: 8. The CDR3 sequence: CASSGRDRDREQYF. The CDR3 DNA sequence: TGTGCCAGCAGCGGCCGGGACAGGGATCGCGAGCAGTACTTC.

This chain links TRBV2 with TRBJ1-1; tentative D call: TRBD1 (5 bases). Germline-derived CDR1 and CDR2 are SNHLY and FYNNEI. This CDR3 spans 14 amino acids. V was pared by 8 bases and J by 1 base, with 14 bases between. This CDR3 is CASQKDTSNTEAFF. CDR3 in DNA: TGTGCCAGCCAGAAGGACACATCGAACACTGAAGCTTTCTTT.

The chain is built from TRBV27 and TRBJ1-6, with D hard to call. This CDR3 is 12 amino acids long. Germline-derived CDR1 and CDR2 are MNHEY and SMNVEV (reference sequence). V lost 3 bases and J 6 bases, leaving 3 bases between the germline ends. In DNA, the CDR3 is TGTGCCAGCAGTTTTTTTAATTCACCCCTCCACTTT. Its translation: CASSFFNSPLHF.

The chain is built from TRBV3-1 (or the pseudogene TRBV3-2) and TRBJ1-1; tentatively, D is TRBD1 (5 bases). Trimming removed 0 bases at V and 1 base at J, with 9 bases between. This CDR3 is 15 amino acids long. Germline CDR1 is LGHDT and CDR2 is YNNKEL (reference sequence). The CDR3 DNA follows: TGTGCCAGCAGCCAAGATCCGGGGACGAACACTGAAGCTTTCTTT. Encoded protein: CASSQDPGTNTEAFF.

The DNA of the CDR3 is TGCAGCGTTGGTGGTCAGCCCCAGCATTTT. Encoded protein: CSVGGQPQHF. This chain joins TRBV29-1 and TRBJ1-5; no clear D. Germline V gene data show CDR1 as SQVTM and CDR2 as ANQGSEA. Trimming pared 4 bases from V and 6 bases from J, leaving 4 bases between. CDR3 size: 10 residues.

The chain is built from TRBV2 and TRBJ2-1; 9 bases align to TRBD2. CDR1 SNHLY and CDR2 FYNNEI come from the germline V gene. The trim removed 0 bases at V and 16 bases at J, leaving 10 bases unmatched. CDR3 length equals 14 residues. The CDR3 sequence: CASSEALGLAGEFF. CDR3 coding DNA: TGTGCCAGCAGTGAAGCGCTTGGGTTAGCGGGGGAATTCTTC.

This clone has only one observation. The chain uses TRBV6-2 or TRBV6-3 and TRBJ1-2; a possible D gene is TRBD1 (5 bases). Per germline, CDR1 MNHEY and CDR2 SVGEGT. V dropped 5 bases and J dropped 5 bases, with 9 bases sitting between them. The CDR3 has 12 residues. This CDR3 is CASSKTDYGYTF. The CDR3 bases are TGTGCCAGCAGTAAGACAGATTATGGCTACACCTTC.

For the CDR3, the DNA is TGTGCCAGCAGCGTAGGGGACTTTTTATCCGGGGAGCTGTTTTTT. As protein: CASSVGDFLSGELFF. The chain is built from TRBV9 and TRBJ2-2; D is possibly TRBD2 (6 bases). Trimming took off 0 bases at V and 6 bases at J, with 12 bases between the two ends. The CDR3 spans 15 residues. The germline V gene encodes CDR1 SGDLS and CDR2 YYNGEE.

The J gene is TRBJ1-5, the V gene TRBV2, with 8 positions matching TRBD1. The CDR3 length is 13 residues. J lost 7 bases, V lost 6 bases, and 5 bases had no gene match. Germline CDR1 reads SNHLY; CDR2 reads FYNNEI. CDR3: CASSQGAGQPQHF. The CDR3 region has the DNA TGTGCCAGCAGCCAGGGGGCCGGCCAGCCCCAGCATTTT. Using reference TRBV2 and TRBJ1-5 for the parts outside the CDR3, the full variable domain is EPEVTQTPSHQVTQMGQEVILRCVPISNHLYFYWYRQILGQKVEFLVSFYNNEISEKSEIFDDQFSVERPDGSNFTLKIRSTKLEDSAMYFCASSQGAGQPQHFGDGTRLSIL.

The rearrangement uses TRBV4-2 and TRBJ1-5; D may be TRBD1 (5 bases). V was pared by 0 bases and J by 5 bases, with 14 bases between. The CDR3 covers 16 residues. Germline V gene data show CDR1 as LGHNA and CDR2 as YNFKEQ. In DNA form, the CDR3 reads TGTGCCAGCAGCCAAGAAGGCAGGGTAAGGGATCAGCCCCAGCATTTT. Encoded protein: CASSQEGRVRDQPQHF.

This chain links TRBV9 with TRBJ1-5; 7 positions agree with TRBD1. CDR3 size: 14 residues. Per germline, CDR1 SGDLS and CDR2 YYNGEE. V shed 3 bases and J 7 bases; nucleotides not matched to a gene: 7. CDR3 in DNA: TGTGCCAGCAGCGGACAGGGATTTGGCCAGCCCCAGCATTTT. The encoded protein is CASSGQGFGQPQHF.

The gene calls are TRBV5-1 and TRBJ1-4; D may be TRBD1 (6 bases). Trimming shortened V by 1 base and J by 2 bases, and 12 bases separated the two germline ends. Germline assignment: CDR1 SGHRS and CDR2 YFSETQ. CDR3 length: 16 residues. The CDR3 is CASSLNRRGTNEKLFF. CDR3 coding DNA: TGCGCCAGCAGCTTGAACAGGAGGGGGACTAATGAAAAACTGTTTTTT.

The J gene is TRBJ1-6, the V gene TRBV12-3 or TRBV12-4; D is uncertain. The ends were cut back, 8 bases at V and 3 bases at J, with 8 bases in the middle. This CDR3 region has 13 residues. CDR3 region: CASRQNYNSPLHF. The DNA for the CDR3 is TGTGCCAGCCGGCAGAACTATAATTCACCCCTCCACTTT.

The rearrangement uses TRBV5-1 and TRBJ2-5; 11 bases are shared with TRBD2. Looked up from germline, CDR1 is SGHRS and CDR2 is YFSETQ. This CDR3 region has 16 residues. V shed 4 bases and J 5 bases; nucleotides not matched to a gene: 10. CDR3 residues: CASSVFSGGVRETQYF. The CDR3 DNA reads as TGCGCCAGCAGCGTCTTTAGCGGGGGGGTCCGGGAGACCCAGTACTTC.

The chain employs TRBV28 and TRBJ1-6, with 7 nucleotides matching TRBD1. Germline lookup yields CDR1 MDHEN and CDR2 SYDVKM. The trim removed 6 bases at V and 10 bases at J, leaving 12 bases unmatched. This CDR3 has 15 amino acids. The CDR3 DNA reads TGTGCCAGCAGAGAGACCGGGACAGAGACCTCACCCCTCCACTTT. Residues: CASRETGTETSPLHF.